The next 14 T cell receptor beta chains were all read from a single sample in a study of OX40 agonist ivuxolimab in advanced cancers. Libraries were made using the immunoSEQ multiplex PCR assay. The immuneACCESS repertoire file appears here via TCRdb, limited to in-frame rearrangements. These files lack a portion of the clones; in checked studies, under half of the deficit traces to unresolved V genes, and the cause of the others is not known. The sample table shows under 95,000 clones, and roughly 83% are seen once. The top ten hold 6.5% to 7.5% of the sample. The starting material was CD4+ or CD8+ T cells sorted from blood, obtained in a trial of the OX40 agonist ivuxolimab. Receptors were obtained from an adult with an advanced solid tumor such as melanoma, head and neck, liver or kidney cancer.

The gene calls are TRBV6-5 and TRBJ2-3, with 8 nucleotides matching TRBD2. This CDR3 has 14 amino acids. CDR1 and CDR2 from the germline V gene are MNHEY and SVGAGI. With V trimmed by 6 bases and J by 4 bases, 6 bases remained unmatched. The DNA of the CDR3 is TGTGCCAGCAGGCCGGCGGGAGGTGCAGATACGCAGTATTTT. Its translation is CASRPAGGADTQYF.

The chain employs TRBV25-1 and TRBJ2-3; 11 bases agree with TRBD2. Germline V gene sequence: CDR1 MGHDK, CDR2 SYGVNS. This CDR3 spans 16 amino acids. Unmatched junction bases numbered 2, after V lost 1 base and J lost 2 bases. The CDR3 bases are TGTGCCAGCAGTGAATCTAGCGGGGGGCCCACAGATACGCAGTATTTT. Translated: CASSESSGGPTDTQYF.

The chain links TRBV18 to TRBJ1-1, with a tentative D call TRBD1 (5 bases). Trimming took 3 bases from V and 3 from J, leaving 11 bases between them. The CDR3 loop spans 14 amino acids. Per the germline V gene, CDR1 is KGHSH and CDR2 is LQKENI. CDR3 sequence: CASSPQGMDTEAFF. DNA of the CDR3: TGTGCCAGCTCACCGCAGGGTATGGACACTGAAGCTTTCTTT.

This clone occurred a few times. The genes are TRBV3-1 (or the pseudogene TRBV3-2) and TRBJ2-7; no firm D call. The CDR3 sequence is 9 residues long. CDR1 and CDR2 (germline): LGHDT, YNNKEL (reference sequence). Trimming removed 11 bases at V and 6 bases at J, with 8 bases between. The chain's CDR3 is CAGNGEQYF. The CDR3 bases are TGTGCCGGCAACGGCGAGCAGTACTTC.

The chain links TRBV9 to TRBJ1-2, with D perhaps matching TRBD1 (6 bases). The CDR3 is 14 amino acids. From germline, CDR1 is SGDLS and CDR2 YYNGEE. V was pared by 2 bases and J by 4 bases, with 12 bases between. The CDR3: CASSVHGGLYGYTF. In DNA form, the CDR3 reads TGTGCCAGCAGCGTTCACGGGGGCCTCTATGGCTACACCTTC.

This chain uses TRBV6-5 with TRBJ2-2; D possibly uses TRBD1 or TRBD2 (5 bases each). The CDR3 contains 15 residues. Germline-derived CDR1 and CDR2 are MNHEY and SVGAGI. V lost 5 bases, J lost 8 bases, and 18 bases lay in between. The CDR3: CASSQDGLGTGELFF. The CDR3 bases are TGTGCCAGCAGTCAGGACGGCCTGGGGACGGGGGAGCTGTTTTTT.

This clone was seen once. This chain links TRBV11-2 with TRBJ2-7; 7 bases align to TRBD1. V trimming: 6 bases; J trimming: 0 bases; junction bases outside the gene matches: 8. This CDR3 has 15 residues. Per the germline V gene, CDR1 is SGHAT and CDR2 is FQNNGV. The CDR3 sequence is CASSYHRDSSYEQYF. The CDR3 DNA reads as TGTGCCAGCAGTTATCACCGGGACAGCTCCTACGAGCAGTACTTC.

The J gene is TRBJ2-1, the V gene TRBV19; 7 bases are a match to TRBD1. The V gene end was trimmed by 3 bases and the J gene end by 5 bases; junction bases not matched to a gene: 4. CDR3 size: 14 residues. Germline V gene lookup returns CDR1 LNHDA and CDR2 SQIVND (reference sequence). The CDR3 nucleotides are TGTGCCAGTAGTATTTGGGACAGCAACAATGAGCAGTTCTTC. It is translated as CASSIWDSNNEQFF.

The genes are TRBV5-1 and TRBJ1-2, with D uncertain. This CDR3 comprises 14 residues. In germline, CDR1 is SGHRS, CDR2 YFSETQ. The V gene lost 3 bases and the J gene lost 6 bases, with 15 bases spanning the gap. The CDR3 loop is CASSSKQYPNGYTF. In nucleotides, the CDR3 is TGCGCCAGCAGCTCTAAACAGTATCCCAATGGCTACACCTTC.

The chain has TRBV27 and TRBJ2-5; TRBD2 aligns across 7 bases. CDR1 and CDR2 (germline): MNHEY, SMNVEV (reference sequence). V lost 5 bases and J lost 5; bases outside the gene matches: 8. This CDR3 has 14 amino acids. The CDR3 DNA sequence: TGTGCCAGCAGTGAGATTCGGGGGGTGGAGACCCAGTACTTC. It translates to CASSEIRGVETQYF.

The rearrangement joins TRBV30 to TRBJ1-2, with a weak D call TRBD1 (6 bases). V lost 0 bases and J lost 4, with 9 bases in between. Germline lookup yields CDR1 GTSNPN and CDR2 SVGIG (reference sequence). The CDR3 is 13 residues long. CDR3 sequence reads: CAWSVGGTYGYTF. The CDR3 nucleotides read TGTGCCTGGAGTGTAGGGGGGACCTATGGCTACACCTTC.

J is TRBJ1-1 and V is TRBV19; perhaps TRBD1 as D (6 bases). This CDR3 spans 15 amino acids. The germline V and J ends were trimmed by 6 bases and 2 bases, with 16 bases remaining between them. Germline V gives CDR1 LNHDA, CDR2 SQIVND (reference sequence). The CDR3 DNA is TGTGCCAGTAGATTCAAAGGGGGGCCCAACACTGAAGCTTTCTTT. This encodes CASRFKGGPNTEAFF.

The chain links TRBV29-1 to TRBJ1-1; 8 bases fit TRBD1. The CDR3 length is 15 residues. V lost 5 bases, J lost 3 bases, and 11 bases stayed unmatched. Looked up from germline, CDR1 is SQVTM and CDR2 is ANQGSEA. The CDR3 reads CSVRQGAQGDTEAFF. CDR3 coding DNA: TGCAGCGTTCGTCAGGGGGCGCAGGGAGACACTGAAGCTTTCTTT.

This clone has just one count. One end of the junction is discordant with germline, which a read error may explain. The CDR3 loop reads CASSLQGTQYF. CDR3 nucleotide sequence: TGTGCCAGCAGCTTACAAGGGACCCAGTACTTC. The chain employs TRBV11-3 and TRBJ2-5; D not resolved. There are 11 residues in the CDR3. Germline CDR1 reads SGHNT; CDR2 reads YENEEA.